This T cell receptor beta chain was profiled in a study of PD-1 blockade in classical Hodgkin lymphoma. The CDR3 spans 14 residues. The V end lost 1 base, the J end lost 4 bases, and 10 bases lay between the germline ends. Germline V gene sequence: CDR1 MNHEY, CDR2 SVGAGI. Findings and caveats of the study: Diversity in CD4+ TCRs, unlike that measured in CD8+ TCRs, had risen significantly by C4D1.

Autologous stem cell transplantation was followed by relapse in every patient, and brentuximab vedotin exposure varied. Sequenced by immunoSEQ multiplex PCR; TCRdb stores in-frame clones only, minus some. Among about 26,000 clones, roughly 65% were seen once, and the ten largest hold 10% to 15%. This clone has only a few counts. What it recognizes is unknown. The chain recombines TRBV6-5 with TRBJ1-1, with D unclear. This specimen consisted of peripheral blood mononuclear cells (PBMCs), obtained before the second cycle of nivolumab. The source is a human donor with classical Hodgkin lymphoma. The DNA for the CDR3 is TGTGCCAGCAGTTACTGGGGTCTTTTCACTGAAGCTTTCTTT. Its translation is CASSYWGLFTEAFF.